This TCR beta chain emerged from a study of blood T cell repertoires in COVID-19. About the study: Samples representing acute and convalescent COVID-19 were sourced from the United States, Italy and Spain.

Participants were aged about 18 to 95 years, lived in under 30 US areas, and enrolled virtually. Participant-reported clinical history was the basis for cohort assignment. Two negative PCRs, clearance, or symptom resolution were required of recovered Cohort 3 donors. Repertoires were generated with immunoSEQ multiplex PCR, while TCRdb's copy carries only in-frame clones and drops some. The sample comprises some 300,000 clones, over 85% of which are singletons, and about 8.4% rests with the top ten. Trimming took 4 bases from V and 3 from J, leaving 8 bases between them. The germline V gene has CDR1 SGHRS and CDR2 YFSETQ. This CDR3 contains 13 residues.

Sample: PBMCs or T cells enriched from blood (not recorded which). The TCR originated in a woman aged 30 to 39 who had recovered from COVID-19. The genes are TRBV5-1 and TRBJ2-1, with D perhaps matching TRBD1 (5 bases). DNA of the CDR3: TGCGCCAGCAGCACCACAGGCTACAATGAGCAGTTCTTC. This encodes CASSTTGYNEQFF.